Following are 18 T cell receptor beta chains from one sample sequenced in a study of cytomegalovirus exposure and HLA in healthy donors. PCR used 60 Vbeta primers and 13 Jbeta primers. Assay: immunoSEQ multiplex PCR; the TCRdb copy retains only in-frame clones and omits some. This sample has about 77,000 clones, with roughly 78% found just once. Sequenced material: PBMCs. Receptors originate from a man in his forties in good health and CMV-seronegative.

This clone occurred a few times. The chain employs TRBV7-2 and TRBJ1-5; the match to TRBD1 covers 7 bases. Germline-derived CDR1 and CDR2 are SGHTA and FQGNSA. The length of the CDR3 is 14 residues. The V segment lost 5 bases and the J segment 7 bases; nucleotides outside the gene matches: 8. The CDR3 DNA reads as TGTGCCAGCAGCCTAGACAGGGATCGGCAGCCCCAGCATTTT. Protein product: CASSLDRDRQPQHF.

This chain links TRBV19 with TRBJ2-1, with D perhaps TRBD1 (5 bases). CDR3 length equals 14 residues. Deletions cut 6 bases from V and 2 bases from J, with 11 bases between. Germline-derived CDR1 and CDR2 are LNHDA and SQIVND (reference sequence). The chain's CDR3 is CASRPGFPYNEQFF. The CDR3 nucleotides are TGTGCCAGTAGACCAGGGTTTCCCTACAATGAGCAGTTCTTC.

The chain is built from TRBV9 and TRBJ1-3, with a possible D match to TRBD1 (6 bases). The germline V gene encodes CDR1 SGDLS and CDR2 YYNGEE. CDR3 length: 16 amino acids. The ends were cut back, 4 bases at V and 0 bases at J, with 14 bases in the middle. This CDR3 reads CASSPKVGASGNTIYF. The CDR3 DNA reads as TGTGCCAGCAGCCCAAAGGTGGGGGCCTCTGGAAACACCATATATTTT.

The chain couples TRBV27 to TRBJ2-3, with 7 bases aligning to TRBD2. V gave up 4 bases and J gave up 0 bases; unmatched junction bases: 7. CDR1 MNHEY and CDR2 SMNVEV come from the germline V gene (reference sequence). This CDR3 has 16 amino acids. The CDR3: CASSSLTSSSTDTQYF. The CDR3 coding sequence is TGTGCCAGCAGTTCTTTGACTAGCTCCAGCACAGATACGCAGTATTTT.

This clone was observed a few times. This chain connects TRBV5-1 to TRBJ2-3; 8 nucleotides match TRBD1. The CDR3 is 17 residues long. V gave up 2 bases and J gave up 2 bases; unmatched junction bases: 10. Germline CDR1 is SGHRS and CDR2 is YFSETQ. DNA of the CDR3: TGCGCCAGCAGCTTTTCCCGGACAGGGAGCCCCACAGATACGCAGTATTTT. Protein product: CASSFSRTGSPTDTQYF. The full variable domain, in which reference TRBV5-1 and TRBJ2-3 provide the parts outside the CDR3, is KAGVTQTPRYLIKTRGQQVTLSCSPISGHRSVSWYQQTPGQGLQFLFEYFSETQRNKGNFPGRFSGRQFSNSRSEMNVSTLELGDSALYLCASSFSRTGSPTDTQYFGPGTRLTVL.

The chain combines TRBV30 with TRBJ1-2; a weak D match, TRBD1 (5 bases). Germline V gives CDR1 GTSNPN, CDR2 SVGIG (reference sequence). The germline V and J ends were trimmed by 0 bases and 9 bases, with 20 bases remaining between them. The CDR3 is 15 amino acids. CDR3 in amino acids: CAWSVQETEGWSYTF. CDR3 nucleotides: TGTGCCTGGAGTGTACAGGAGACAGAAGGTTGGAGCTACACCTTC.

The chain uses TRBV28 and TRBJ2-7; TRBD2 aligns across 8 bases. Looked up from germline, CDR1 is MDHEN and CDR2 is SYDVKM. The CDR3 extends over 14 amino acids. The junction had 3 bases not matched to a gene; V was cut back by 1 base and J by 4 bases. The CDR3 DNA reads as TGTGCCAGCAGTTTATCGGGGGGGCTATACGAGCAGTACTTC. This sequence encodes CASSLSGGLYEQYF. Using reference TRBV28 and TRBJ2-7 for the parts outside the CDR3, the full variable domain is DVKVTQSSRYLVKRTGEKVFLECVQDMDHENMFWYRQDPGLGLRLIYFSYDVKMKEKGDIPEGYSVSREKKERFSLILESASTNQTSMYLCASSLSGGLYEQYFGPGTRLTVT.

This clone was counted once. J is TRBJ2-7 and V is TRBV10-3; D is perhaps TRBD2 (7 bases). The V end was cut by 4 bases, the J end by 3 bases, with 13 bases between. CDR1 and CDR2 from the germline V gene are ENHRY and SYGVKD. The CDR3 length is 14 residues. CDR3 sequence: CAISGGGEGYEQYF. Here the CDR3 DNA reads TGTGCCATCAGTGGAGGGGGGGAGGGCTACGAGCAGTACTTC.

The gene calls are TRBV5-1 and TRBJ2-1; 12 nucleotides match TRBD1. CDR3 length equals 16 residues. The V and J ends lost 4 bases and 8 bases, in that order; junction bases with no gene match: 10. Germline loops: CDR1 SGHRS, CDR2 YFSETQ. The DNA for the CDR3 is TGCGCCAGCAGCACTCCGCGGGACAGGGGGCAGGATGAGCAGTTCTTC. Residues: CASSTPRDRGQDEQFF. Full variable domain (missing parts from reference TRBV5-1 and TRBJ2-1): KAGVTQTPRYLIKTRGQQVTLSCSPISGHRSVSWYQQTPGQGLQFLFEYFSETQRNKGNFPGRFSGRQFSNSRSEMNVSTLELGDSALYLCASSTPRDRGQDEQFFGPGTRLTVL.

The chain uses TRBV5-8 and TRBJ1-5; D is possibly TRBD1 (6 bases). V lost 0 bases and J lost 6, with 13 bases in between. Germline-derived CDR1 and CDR2 are SGHTS and YDEGEE. This CDR3 contains 15 residues. The CDR3 DNA follows: TGTGCCAGCAGCTTGGAACCCAGGGGTACTCAGCCCCAGCATTTT. Its translation is CASSLEPRGTQPQHF.

The chain is built from TRBV6-5 and TRBJ1-1; 8 bases match TRBD1. Germline CDR1 reads MNHEY; CDR2 reads SVGAGI. The CDR3 sequence is 16 residues long. The V and J ends lost 2 bases and 0 bases, in that order; junction bases with no gene match: 5. The DNA for the CDR3 is TGTGCCAGCAGTTACGGGACAGGTCCCATGAACACTGAAGCTTTCTTT. This translates into CASSYGTGPMNTEAFF.

The chain carries TRBV7-3 and TRBJ2-7; 14 positions agree with TRBD2. Per germline, CDR1 SGHTA and CDR2 FQGTGA. CDR3 size: 15 residues. The J segment lost 7 bases and the V segment lost 2 bases, leaving 4 bases of the junction unmatched. CDR3 in amino acids: CASSLERTSGREQYF. CDR3 bases: TGTGCCAGCAGCTTAGAGAGGACTAGCGGGAGGGAGCAGTACTTC. The complete variable domain, with remaining parts taken from reference TRBV7-3 and TRBJ2-7, reads GAGVSQTPSNKVTEKGKYVELRCDPISGHTALYWYRQSLGQGPEFLIYFQGTGAADDSGLPNDRFFAVRPEGSVSTLKIQRTERGDSAVYLCASSLERTSGREQYFGPGTRLTVT.

The gene calls are TRBV7-2 and TRBJ2-7, with 12 bases matching TRBD2. Germline CDR1 is SGHTA and CDR2 is FQGNSA. This CDR3 comprises 15 residues. V gave up 5 bases and J gave up 7 bases; unmatched junction bases: 9. The CDR3: CASSTGLAGLMEQYF. CDR3 in DNA: TGTGCCAGCAGCACAGGACTAGCGGGGCTCATGGAGCAGTACTTC. The entire variable domain, with the rest obtained from reference TRBV7-2 and TRBJ2-7, is as follows: GAGVSQSPSNKVTEKGKDVELRCDPISGHTALYWYRQSLGQGLEFLIYFQGNSAPDKSGLPSDRFSAERTGGSVSTLTIQRTQQEDSAVYLCASSTGLAGLMEQYFGPGTRLTVT.

The chain joins TRBV5-6 to TRBJ2-3, with D perhaps matching TRBD1 (6 bases). The CDR3 is made up of 14 amino acids. Trimming left V 5 bases short and J 4 bases short, with 14 bases between. Germline V lookup: CDR1 SGHDT, CDR2 YYEEEE. This CDR3 is CASSYTGRPDTQYF. The DNA of the CDR3 is TGTGCCAGCAGTTACACAGGGCGCCCAGATACGCAGTATTTT.

The chain has TRBV5-1 and TRBJ2-5; D possibly corresponds to TRBD1 (6 bases). The CDR3 is 15 amino acids. With 5 bases removed from V and 5 bases from J, the gap between germline ends came to 19 bases. Germline CDR1 SGHRS, CDR2 YFSETQ. CDR3 sequence reads: CASRVRVQGRETQYF. CDR3 nucleotides: TGCGCCAGCAGGGTTAGGGTACAGGGCAGGGAGACCCAGTACTTC.

The chain carries TRBV14 and TRBJ1-2; the match to TRBD1 covers 9 bases. V gave up 0 bases and J gave up 6 bases; unmatched junction bases: 11. CDR1 is SGHDN and CDR2 is FVKESK in the germline V gene. The CDR3 runs to 17 residues. CDR3: CASSQDQTGQGGNGYTF. The CDR3 DNA reads TGTGCCAGCAGCCAAGATCAGACGGGACAGGGAGGGAATGGCTACACCTTC.

The genes are TRBV27 and TRBJ2-7, with D possibly TRBD2 on 6 matching bases. The CDR3 length is 14 residues. V lost 3 bases, J lost 0 bases, and 9 bases lay in between. CDR1 is MNHEY and CDR2 is SMNVEV in the germline V gene (reference sequence). The CDR3 nucleotides are TGTGCCAGCAGTTTCTTGGGGGGCTCCTACGAGCAGTACTTC. As protein: CASSFLGGSYEQYF.

V gene TRBV7-8 combines with J gene TRBJ2-1, with 14 positions matching TRBD2. This CDR3 contains 16 residues. V was pared by 5 bases and J by 8 bases, with 8 bases of the junction left unmatched. The germline gives CDR1 SGHVS, CDR2 FQNEAQ. The CDR3 bases are TGTGCCAGCAGCATCGCAAAGGGACTAGCGGGAGATGAGCAGTTCTTC. Translating it yields CASSIAKGLAGDEQFF.